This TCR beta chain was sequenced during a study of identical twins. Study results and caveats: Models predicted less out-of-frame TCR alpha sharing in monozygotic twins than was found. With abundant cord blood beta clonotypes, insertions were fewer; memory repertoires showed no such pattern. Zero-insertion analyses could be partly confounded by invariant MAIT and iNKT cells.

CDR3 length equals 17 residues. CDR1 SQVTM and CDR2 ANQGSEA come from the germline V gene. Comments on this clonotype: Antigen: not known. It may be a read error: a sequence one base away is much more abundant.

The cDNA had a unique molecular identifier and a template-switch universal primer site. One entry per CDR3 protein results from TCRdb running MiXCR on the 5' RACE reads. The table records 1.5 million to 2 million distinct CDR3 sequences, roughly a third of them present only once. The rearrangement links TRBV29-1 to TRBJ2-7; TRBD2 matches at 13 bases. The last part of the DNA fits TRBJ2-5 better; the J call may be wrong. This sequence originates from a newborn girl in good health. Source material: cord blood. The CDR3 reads CGVVRNLGTSGTGTQYF. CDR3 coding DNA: TGCGGCGTTGTTCGAAACCTCGGGACTAGCGGGACAGGGACCCAGTACTTC.